This is a list of T cell receptor beta chains from one sample in a study of a mutant IDH1 vaccine in newly diagnosed glioma. Antigens of these TCRs are unknown. TCRdb keeps only in-frame clones here, not all; method: immunoSEQ multiplex PCR. This sample has tens of thousands of clones, with roughly 80% found just once. The sample consisted of PBMCs, taken from a glioma patient whose treatment included an IDH1 peptide vaccine. Source of these receptors: a middle-aged man with glioma. The CDR3 runs from the conserved cysteine through the conserved F or W. The D gene is left open where the match is weak. Not all rows give a size; the values are once, few, many and, for expanded clones, a class.

TGCGCCAGCAGCCATGGTTGGCAGGCGAATCAAGAGACCCAGTACTTC | CASSHGWQANQETQYF | - | TRBV4-1 | - | TRBJ2-5
TGTGCCAGCAGCACCGACATAGAGAACACTGAAGCTTTCTTT | CASSTDIENTEAFF | few | TRBV7-2 | - | TRBJ1-1
TGCGCCAGCAGCCTAACGACATTAGGGACCCAGGGGCGAGAGACCCAGTACTTC | CASSLTTLGTQGRETQYF | once | TRBV5-1 | - | TRBJ2-5
TGTGCCAGCAGCTTAGCGCGGATCACCGGGGAGCTGTTTTTT | CASSLARITGELFF | - | TRBV7-2 | - | TRBJ2-2
TGTGCCAGCAGCTTCAGGACTAGCGGGGACCAAGAGACCCAGTACTTC | CASSFRTSGDQETQYF | - | TRBV7-9 | TRBD2 | TRBJ2-5
TGCAGCGTCCGTGGGGTCACAGATACGCAGTATTTT | CSVRGVTDTQYF | - | TRBV29-1 | - | TRBJ2-3
TGTGCCAGCAGTGCTGTGGGAACTGAAGCTTTCTTT | CASSAVGTEAFF | - | TRBV2 | - | TRBJ1-1
TGTTGGACCGGGACAGGGGGCACCGGGGAGCTGTTTTTT | CWTGTGGTGELFF | - | TRBV7-9 | TRBD1 | TRBJ2-2
TGTGCCAGCAGTCGGACTGGGGTTTCCTACGAGCAGTACTTC | CASSRTGVSYEQYF | - | TRBV11-2 | - | TRBJ2-7
TGTGCCAGCTTATGGGTCGGGGAACGCCAAGAGACCCAGTACTTC | CASLWVGERQETQYF | - | TRBV7-2 | - | TRBJ2-5
TGCAGCGTTGAAGCGGTCAAGGGTCAGCCCCAGCATTTT | CSVEAVKGQPQHF | few | TRBV29-1 | - | TRBJ1-5
TGTGCCAGCAGAGGTAGTCGGTTCGACACCGGGGAGCTGTTTTTT | CASRGSRFDTGELFF | - | TRBV25-1 | - | TRBJ2-2
TGCAGCGTGAAACAAGGACTTCGGAACACTGAAGCTTTCTTT | CSVKQGLRNTEAFF | - | TRBV29-1 | - | TRBJ1-1
TGTGCTAGTGGTCGGGCGGCCTATGGCTACACCTTC | CASGRAAYGYTF | - | TRBV12-5 | - | TRBJ1-2
TGTGCCAGCAGCCAAGAGGGGAGAAATGAGCAGTTCTTC | CASSQEGRNEQFF | - | TRBV4-2 | - | TRBJ2-1
TGCGCCAGCAGCTCCCTATACGAGCAGTACTTC | CASSSLYEQYF | - | TRBV5-1 | - | TRBJ2-7
TGTGCCTGGAGTTCCTCGGGACGGCCCAATCAGCCCCAGCATTTT | CAWSSSGRPNQPQHF | - | TRBV30 | - | TRBJ1-5
TGTGCCAGCAGCGTAGGGTCTGGCGGGGGCGGGCGTGACTCCACCTTC | CASSVGSGGGGRDSTF | - | TRBV9 | - | TRBJ1-2
TGCGCCAGCAGCTTGGGTACTAGCGGGGGAGTGAATGAGCAGTTCTTC | CASSLGTSGGVNEQFF | - | TRBV5-1 | TRBD2 | TRBJ2-1
TGCGCCAGCAGTGAGTCGGGGGCGGGGGAGCAGTTCTTC | CASSESGAGEQFF | - | TRBV10-1 | - | TRBJ2-1
TGCGCCAGCGTACTCCTAGCGGGGGAAAACAATGAGCAGTTCTTC | CASVLLAGENNEQFF | - | TRBV5-1 | TRBD2 | TRBJ2-1
TGTGCCAGCAGCTTGAAGAGGGGCGCAAGAACTGAAGCTTTCTTT | CASSLKRGARTEAFF | once | TRBV5-6 | - | TRBJ1-1
TGTGCCAGCAGTGACAGTGGGCGGGGCTCTGGAAACACCATATATTTT | CASSDSGRGSGNTIYF | - | TRBV2 | - | TRBJ1-3
TGTGCCAGCAGCCTATGGACAGGGGATGAAAAACTGTTTTTT | CASSLWTGDEKLFF | - | TRBV4-2 | TRBD1 | TRBJ1-4
TGTGCCAGCAGCTTAATGACGGGACTAGCGGGCCACGAGCAGTACTTC | CASSLMTGLAGHEQYF | - | TRBV6-6 | TRBD2 | TRBJ2-7
TGTGCCAGCAGTTACGGCAGGGCCGGAGATACGCAGTATTTT | CASSYGRAGDTQYF | - | TRBV6-6 | - | TRBJ2-3
TGTGCCAGCAGGACAGGAGGGGGGGCCAACGTCCTGACTTTC | CASRTGGGANVLTF | few | TRBV27 | - | TRBJ2-6
TGCGCCAGCAGCAACCTAGCGGGGCCTTACAATGAGCAGTTCTTC | CASSNLAGPYNEQFF | - | TRBV5-1 | TRBD2 | TRBJ2-1
TGTGCCAGCAGCTGGATCAGGGGGGAAAAACTGTTTTTT | CASSWIRGEKLFF | - | TRBV7-6 | TRBD1 | TRBJ1-4
TGTGCCAGCATCGGGGGGGAGGTATCCTCCTATAATTCACCCCTCCACTTT | CASIGGEVSSYNSPLHF | few | TRBV6-4 | - | TRBJ1-6
TGTGCCAGCAGCCTTCACCTGATCTCAGGAAACACCATATATTTT | CASSLHLISGNTIYF | - | TRBV2 | - | TRBJ1-3
TGTGCCAGCAGTGGAGACGGAAGAGGGGCTGAAGCTTTCTTT | CASSGDGRGAEAFF | once | TRBV2 | - | TRBJ1-1
TGTGCCAGCAGTCCACAACAGGGGGCGGAGGGTCAGCCCCAGCATTTT | CASSPQQGAEGQPQHF | - | TRBV25-1 | TRBD1 | TRBJ1-5
TGTGCCAGCAGTGAAGATAAGGAGAACACTGAAGCTTTCTTT | CASSEDKENTEAFF | - | TRBV25-1 | - | TRBJ1-1
TGTGCCAGCAGGGCTTTAGCGGGGGCCGGGGAGCTGTTTTTT | CASRALAGAGELFF | - | TRBV2 | TRBD2 | TRBJ2-2
TGTGCCAGCAGTTCCAATAGGGCTGTCGCGGGGGACGAGCAGTACTTC | CASSSNRAVAGDEQYF | - | TRBV27 | TRBD2 | TRBJ2-7
TGTGCCAGCAGTGAAGGGCACCGAGGGGGGAATTCACCCCTCCACTTT | CASSEGHRGGNSPLHF | - | TRBV6-1 | - | TRBJ1-6
TGTGCCAGCAGCTCGGACAGGGCAAGCAATCAGCCCCAGCATTTT | CASSSDRASNQPQHF | - | TRBV5-5 | TRBD1 | TRBJ1-5
TGCGCCAGCAGCTCCGGACAGGGGCTACTGAGCTCCTATAATTCACCCCTCCACTTT | CASSSGQGLLSSYNSPLHF | - | TRBV5-1 | TRBD1 | TRBJ1-6
TGCAGCGTTGTCGGCATCTCTGGAAACACCATATATTTT | CSVVGISGNTIYF | - | TRBV29-1 | - | TRBJ1-3
TGTGCCAGCAGCTTAGTGGGGGGGACGGAGCAGGGGACAGATACGCAGTATTTT | CASSLVGGTEQGTDTQYF | - | TRBV13 | - | TRBJ2-3
TGTGCCAGCAGCTTTAGGGACACAAGATACTATGGCTACACCTTC | CASSFRDTRYYGYTF | once | TRBV5-6 | - | TRBJ1-2
TGTGCCAGTAGTATAGCCAGCTTTAACTATGGCTACACCTTC | CASSIASFNYGYTF | - | TRBV19 | - | TRBJ1-2
TGTGCCAGCAGGGGGACGCCTACAGATACGCAGTATTTT | CASRGTPTDTQYF | - | TRBV9 | - | TRBJ2-3
TGTGCCAGCAGCCCAAGGGGGACCAATCAGCCCCAGCATTTT | CASSPRGTNQPQHF | - | TRBV7-9 | - | TRBJ1-5
TGCGCCAGCAGCTTGGCCCACAGGGAATATGGCTACACCTTC | CASSLAHREYGYTF | - | TRBV5-1 | - | TRBJ1-2
TGCGCCAGCAGCCGTCGGGGGGCGGACACTGAAGCTTTCTTT | CASSRRGADTEAFF | - | TRBV10-1 | - | TRBJ1-1
TGTGCCAGCAGCTTAGAGCGGGTGGGGACATCGGAGCAGTTCTTC | CASSLERVGTSEQFF | - | TRBV7-9 | - | TRBJ2-1
TGTGCCAGCAGTGAATTTGAGGATAGCTCTGGAAACACCATATATTTT | CASSEFEDSSGNTIYF | - | TRBV25-1 | - | TRBJ1-3
TGTGCCAGCAGTGGGACTAGCGGGGGGGCAGAGACCCAGTACTTC | CASSGTSGGAETQYF | - | TRBV6-1 | TRBD2 | TRBJ2-5
TGTGCCAGCAGTTACTCTCAGGGAGGAGACACTGAAGCTTTCTTT | CASSYSQGGDTEAFF | - | TRBV6-6 | - | TRBJ1-1
TGTGCCAGCAGCTTCAGTGATACCTACGAGCAGTACTTC | CASSFSDTYEQYF | - | TRBV7-8 | - | TRBJ2-7